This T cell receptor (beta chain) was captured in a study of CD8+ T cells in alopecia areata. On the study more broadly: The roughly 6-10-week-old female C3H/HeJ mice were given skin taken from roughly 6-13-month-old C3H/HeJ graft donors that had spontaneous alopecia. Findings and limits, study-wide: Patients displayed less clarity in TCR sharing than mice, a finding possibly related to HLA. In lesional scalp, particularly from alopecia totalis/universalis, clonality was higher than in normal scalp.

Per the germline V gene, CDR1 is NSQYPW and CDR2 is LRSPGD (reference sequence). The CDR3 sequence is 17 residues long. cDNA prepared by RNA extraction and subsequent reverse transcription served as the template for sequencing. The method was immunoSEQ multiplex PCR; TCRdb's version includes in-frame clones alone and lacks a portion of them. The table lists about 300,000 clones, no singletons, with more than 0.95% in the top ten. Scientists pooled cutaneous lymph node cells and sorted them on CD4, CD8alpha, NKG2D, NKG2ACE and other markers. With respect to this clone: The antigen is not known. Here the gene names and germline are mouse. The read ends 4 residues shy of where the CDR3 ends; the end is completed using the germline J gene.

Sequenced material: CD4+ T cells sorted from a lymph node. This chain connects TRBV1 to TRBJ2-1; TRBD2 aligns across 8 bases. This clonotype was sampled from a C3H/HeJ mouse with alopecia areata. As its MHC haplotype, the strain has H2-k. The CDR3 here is CTCSADRRGGRRAEQFF. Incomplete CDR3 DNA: TGCACCTGCAGTGCAGATCGAAGGGGGGGGCGAAGGGCT.